This T cell receptor (beta chain) was retrieved from a study of sequential checkpoint blockade in melanoma. Across the whole study: About two dozen patients had tumor biopsies before treatment and at week 13.

Sequencing used immunoSEQ multiplex PCR; TCRdb keeps in-frame clones, though not all of them. Here the sample spans some 7,200 clones, roughly 22% being singletons. Trimming cost V 7 bases and J 5 bases, with 12 bases left between them. Germline loops: CDR1 MNHGY, CDR2 SAAAGT. The CDR3 spans 14 residues. Treatment: randomized to nivolumab then ipilimumab (arm A) or the reverse (arm B). No patient had prior DNA-damaging chemotherapy. The V gene is TRBV6-8, the J gene TRBJ1-6; no definite D call. The input for sequencing was tumor tissue (inferred from file names), taken from a patient given nivolumab and ipilimumab in sequence. The origin of this receptor is a human donor with melanoma. The CDR3: CASTRQWDNSPLHF. The CDR3 DNA reads as TGTGCCAGCACCCGACAATGGGATAATTCACCCCTCCACTTT.